Listed here are 31 T cell receptor beta chains from one sample, sequenced in a study of cytomegalovirus exposure and HLA in healthy donors. The PCR used 60 Vbeta and 13 Jbeta primers. TCRdb's copy holds only in-frame clones and misses some; the assay was immunoSEQ multiplex PCR. This table holds 150,000 to 200,000 clones, about three quarters found once. The specimen was PBMCs. The receptors here all came from a man aged 18 to 30 in good health and CMV-seropositive.

V is TRBV2 and J is TRBJ2-2, with a tentative D call TRBD1 (5 bases). Between the trimmed V and J ends, which lost 4 bases and 5 bases, there was a span of 11 bases. Germline V gives CDR1 SNHLY, CDR2 FYNNEI. CDR3 length equals 14 residues. CDR3 sequence: CASSVTRDTGELFF. CDR3 nucleotides: TGTGCCAGCAGTGTAACCAGGGATACCGGGGAGCTGTTTTTT.

The genes are TRBV14 and TRBJ2-2; D is perhaps TRBD1 (6 bases). The CDR3 has 17 amino acids. From germline, CDR1 is SGHDN and CDR2 FVKESK. Trimming removed 0 bases from V and 3 bases from J, with 14 bases in between. The CDR3 bases are TGTGCCAGCAGCCAAGAAATGAAGGGGGTTTACACCGGGGAGCTGTTTTTT. Translation: CASSQEMKGVYTGELFF.

The chain carries TRBV5-8 and TRBJ2-2, with 7 bases fitting TRBD1. V lost 4 bases, J lost 1 base, and 4 bases stayed unmatched. This CDR3 region has 15 residues. Germline loops: CDR1 SGHTS, CDR2 YDEGEE. CDR3 DNA: TGTGCCAGCAGCCACGGGACAGTGAACACCGGGGAGCTGTTTTTT. It specifies CASSHGTVNTGELFF.

V and J are TRBV14 and TRBJ1-3; weak D call: TRBD1 (5 bases). Trimming left V 4 bases short and J 0 bases short, with 7 bases between. From germline, CDR1 is SGHDN and CDR2 FVKESK. This CDR3 is 14 amino acids long. Written as DNA, the CDR3 is TGTGCCAGCAGCCTGGGGCGCTCTGGAAACACCATATATTTT. Translation gives CASSLGRSGNTIYF.

This clone has just a few counts. CDR3 DNA: TGTGCCAGCAGCCAACTCACGAGGGGGAGCTCTGGAAACACCATATATTTT. Protein sequence: CASSQLTRGSSGNTIYF. V usage is TRBV4-2 and J usage is TRBJ1-3, with D tentatively TRBD1 (6 bases). Trimming cost V 2 bases and J 0 bases, with 14 bases left between them. The CDR3 sequence is 17 residues long. Germline assignment: CDR1 LGHNA and CDR2 YNFKEQ.

J is TRBJ1-2 and V is TRBV7-9, with 8 bases aligning to TRBD1. V was clipped by 0 bases and J by 4 bases; unmatched bases: 7. The CDR3 has 16 amino acids. Germline V lookup: CDR1 SEHNR, CDR2 FQNEAQ (reference sequence). CDR3 loop: CASSLAGATGGYGYTF. The CDR3 DNA sequence: TGTGCCAGCAGCTTAGCTGGAGCCACAGGGGGCTATGGCTACACCTTC.

On this clone: The junction departs from the called germline gene at one end, perhaps through a read error. The chain joins TRBV27 to TRBJ1-5; D is possibly TRBD1 (6 bases). Per the germline V gene, CDR1 is MNHEY and CDR2 is SMNVEV (reference sequence). This CDR3 contains 14 residues. CDR3 sequence reads: CASSLSQGIVPQHF. The CDR3 DNA reads as TGTGCCAGCAGTCTATCACAGGGTATAGTGCCCCAGCATTTT.

This CDR3 reads CASRALAGGLSGTDTQYF. DNA of the CDR3: TGTGCCAGCAGAGCCCTAGCGGGGGGGCTGTCGGGCACAGATACGCAGTATTTT. The J gene is TRBJ2-3, the V gene TRBV2, with 12 bases lining up with TRBD2. The CDR3 has 18 residues. Per germline, CDR1 SNHLY and CDR2 FYNNEI. The V gene end was trimmed by 6 bases and the J gene end by 1 base; junction bases not matched to a gene: 11. The variable domain in full, completed from reference TRBV2 and TRBJ2-3, reads EPEVTQTPSHQVTQMGQEVILRCVPISNHLYFYWYRQILGQKVEFLVSFYNNEISEKSEIFDDQFSVERPDGSNFTLKIRSTKLEDSAMYFCASRALAGGLSGTDTQYFGPGTRLTVL.

This chain joins TRBV14 and TRBJ1-1; D not resolved. Germline CDR1 SGHDN, CDR2 FVKESK. CDR3 size: 13 residues. V was shortened by 0 bases and J by 6 bases, with 8 bases between the two germline ends. CDR3 nucleotide sequence: TGTGCCAGCAGCCAAGATCTTCGGGCTGAAGCTTTCTTT. It specifies CASSQDLRAEAFF.

The chain recombines TRBV4-1 with TRBJ1-2; 9 nucleotides line up with TRBD1. V shed 6 bases and J 8 bases; nucleotides not matched to a gene: 13. The CDR3 length is 15 residues. From germline, CDR1 is MGHRA and CDR2 YSYEKL. The DNA of the CDR3 is TGCGCCAGCAGTCAAAGACTCACAGGGGGCGCGGGCTACACCTTC. This gives the protein CASSQRLTGGAGYTF.

The CDR3 sequence is CASSLGQAITDTQYF. The CDR3 DNA reads TGTGCCAGCAGCTTAGGACAGGCTATCACAGATACGCAGTATTTT. This chain links TRBV11-3 with TRBJ2-3; TRBD1 might be the D (6 bases). The CDR3 contains 15 residues. The V gene lost 1 base and the J gene lost 2 bases, with 10 bases spanning the gap. The germline V gene has CDR1 SGHNT and CDR2 YENEEA.

CDR3 coding DNA: TGTGCCAGCAGTTACGAAGAGGGGGCGCGATACGGCTACACCTTC. Its translation is CASSYEEGARYGYTF. The V call is TRBV6-6, the J call TRBJ1-2, with 7 bases identical to TRBD1. CDR3 length: 15 amino acids. Trimming removed 2 bases from V and 8 bases from J; junction bases left unmatched: 11. Per the germline V gene, CDR1 is MNHNY and CDR2 is SVGAGI (reference sequence).

This CDR3 reads CASSPGGNQPQHF. For the CDR3, the DNA is TGTGCCAGCAGCCCAGGGGGCAATCAGCCCCAGCATTTT. The chain carries TRBV11-2 and TRBJ1-5; D perhaps matches TRBD1 (6 bases). V was shortened by 5 bases and J by 2 bases, with 7 bases between the two germline ends. The germline gives CDR1 SGHAT, CDR2 FQNNGV. The length of the CDR3 is 13 residues.

This clone was recorded once. The CDR3 region is CSVEEEGPYGYTF. The CDR3 bases are TGCAGCGTTGAAGAGGAGGGGCCCTATGGCTACACCTTC. This chain connects TRBV29-1 to TRBJ1-2, with TRBD1 as a possible D gene (5 bases). CDR1 is SQVTM and CDR2 is ANQGSEA in the germline V gene. The CDR3 contains 13 residues. V gave up 0 bases and J gave up 4 bases, with 9 bases separating them.

This chain joins TRBV7-9 and TRBJ2-1, with a weak D call TRBD1 (6 bases). Germline values: CDR1 SEHNR, CDR2 FQNEAQ (reference sequence). V was cut by 10 bases and J by 1 base, with 14 bases left in between. This CDR3 has 14 amino acids. CDR3 sequence: CATPEGVSYNEQFF. In DNA, the CDR3 is TGTGCCACCCCCGAGGGGGTTTCCTACAATGAGCAGTTCTTC. Filled out from reference TRBV7-9 and TRBJ2-1, the complete variable domain reads DTGVSQNPRHKITKRGQNVTFRCDPISEHNRLYWYRQTLGQGPEFLTYFQNEAQLEKSRLLSDRFSAERPKGSFSTLEIQRTEQGDSAMYLCATPEGVSYNEQFFGPGTRLTVL.

This chain connects TRBV30 to TRBJ1-1, with a weak D call TRBD1 (5 bases). Germline CDR1 and CDR2: GTSNPN and SVGIG (reference sequence). The CDR3 totals 14 residues. The V and J ends lost 5 bases and 5 bases respectively, with 18 bases between them. CDR3 nucleotide sequence: TGTGCCTGGGCCAATCGGGGGTCAGGAACTGAAGCTTTCTTT. Its translation is CAWANRGSGTEAFF.

This chain joins TRBV7-2 and TRBJ2-7, with 8 bases aligning to TRBD1. The V gene end was trimmed by 5 bases and the J gene end by 2 bases; junction bases not matched to a gene: 5. This CDR3 is built from 14 residues. The germline V gene encodes CDR1 SGHTA and CDR2 FQGNSA. In DNA form, the CDR3 reads TGTGCCAGCAGCGAAGGGACAGGACCCTACGAGCAGTACGTC. Protein: CASSEGTGPYEQYV.

In its sample, this clone ranks as medium-sized (0.01 to 0.1%). J is TRBJ1-6 and V is TRBV19; D gene ambiguous. CDR3 size: 15 residues. The germline CDR1 and CDR2 sequences are LNHDA and SQIVND (reference sequence). V lost 7 bases and J lost 8, with 18 bases in between. CDR3 residues: CASTSDSFWDSPLHF. DNA of the CDR3: TGTGCCAGTACCTCGGACTCATTTTGGGATTCACCCCTCCACTTT.

A few counts support this clone. The CDR3: CSGDRSSEAFF. The DNA for the CDR3 is TGCAGCGGTGACAGGTCGTCTGAAGCTTTCTTT. The chain combines TRBV29-1 with TRBJ1-1, with a tentative D call TRBD1 (6 bases). Germline CDR1 reads SQVTM; CDR2 reads ANQGSEA. Trimming cost V 7 bases and J 6 bases, with 12 bases left between them. The CDR3 consists of 11 residues. Filled out from reference TRBV29-1 and TRBJ1-1, the complete variable domain reads SAVISQKPSRDICQRGTSLTIQCQVDSQVTMMFWYRQQPGQSLTLIATANQGSEATYESGFVIDKFPISRPNLTFSTLTVSNMSPEDSSIYLCSGDRSSEAFFGQGTRLTVV.

The chain joins TRBV7-3 to TRBJ1-1; 10 nucleotides agree with TRBD1. With V trimmed by 3 bases and J by 4 bases, 2 bases remained unmatched. The germline V gene has CDR1 SGHTA and CDR2 FQGTGA. The CDR3 spans 14 residues. CDR3 amino acids: CASSLGQGSTEAFF. The CDR3 DNA sequence: TGTGCCAGCAGCTTGGGACAGGGGAGCACTGAAGCTTTCTTT. Together with reference TRBV7-3 and TRBJ1-1, the CDR3 gives the full variable domain: GAGVSQTPSNKVTEKGKYVELRCDPISGHTALYWYRQSLGQGPEFLIYFQGTGAADDSGLPNDRFFAVRPEGSVSTLKIQRTERGDSAVYLCASSLGQGSTEAFFGQGTRLTVV.

V is TRBV27 and J is TRBJ2-1, with 9 bases that match TRBD1. The germline gives CDR1 MNHEY, CDR2 SMNVEV (reference sequence). V shed 5 bases, J shed 4 bases, and the junction held 6 bases outside the gene matches. This CDR3 spans 15 amino acids. The CDR3 here is CASSPSGQGYNEQFF. CDR3 sequence (DNA): TGTGCCAGCAGTCCCTCGGGACAGGGTTACAATGAGCAGTTCTTC.

This CDR3 is CSVKKAELNTEAFF. CDR3 nucleotide sequence: TGCAGCGTTAAGAAGGCGGAATTGAACACTGAAGCTTTCTTT. The V call is TRBV29-1, the J call TRBJ1-1; no definite D call. V dropped 5 bases and J dropped 0 bases, with 13 bases sitting between them. Germline lookup yields CDR1 SQVTM and CDR2 ANQGSEA. This CDR3 has 14 amino acids.

The V call is TRBV5-6, the J call TRBJ2-1; 9 positions agree with TRBD2. Germline V gene sequence: CDR1 SGHDT, CDR2 YYEEEE. This CDR3 is built from 15 residues. J lost 4 bases, V lost 4 bases, and 6 bases had no gene match. The CDR3 DNA is TGTGCCAGCAGCCTTGGACTAGCGTCGTACAATGAGCAGTTCTTC. This gives the protein CASSLGLASYNEQFF.

This clone was found once. The chain recombines TRBV5-1 with TRBJ2-2; D is possibly TRBD2 (5 bases). V dropped 0 bases and J dropped 4 bases, with 13 bases sitting between them. This CDR3 has 16 amino acids. CDR1 is SGHRS and CDR2 is YFSETQ in the germline V gene. The CDR3 region is CASSLESGVSTGELFF. In DNA, the CDR3 is TGCGCCAGCAGCTTGGAAAGCGGAGTGAGCACCGGGGAGCTGTTTTTT.

Here the CDR3 reads CAWSVLVAGGGNTIYF. In DNA, the CDR3 is TGTGCCTGGAGTGTACTGGTAGCCGGTGGTGGAAACACCATATATTTT. The V call is TRBV30, the J call TRBJ1-3; D is uncertain. This CDR3 comprises 16 residues. CDR1 is GTSNPN, CDR2 SVGIG, per germline (reference sequence). Trimming shortened V by 0 bases and J by 3 bases, and 15 bases separated the two germline ends.

The chain combines TRBV6-9 with TRBJ2-3; 7 positions agree with TRBD2. The germline V gene has CDR1 MNHGY and CDR2 SVAAGI. The CDR3 is 15 residues long. With V trimmed by 7 bases and J by 0 bases, 7 bases remained unmatched. CDR3: CASTPSGASTDTQYF. CDR3 sequence (DNA): TGTGCCAGCACCCCTAGCGGTGCTAGCACAGATACGCAGTATTTT.

The chain employs TRBV19 and TRBJ2-1, with 8 bases matching TRBD2. Germline assignment: CDR1 LNHDA and CDR2 SQIVND (reference sequence). V shed 7 bases and J 12 bases; nucleotides not matched to a gene: 11. The CDR3 runs 13 residues. This CDR3 reads CASIKSGSLGQFF. Written as DNA, the CDR3 is TGTGCCAGTATCAAAAGCGGGAGTCTAGGGCAGTTCTTC.

This clone was seen a single time. The rearrangement uses TRBV11-2 and TRBJ1-3, with D tentatively TRBD1 (5 bases). CDR1 and CDR2 (germline): SGHAT, FQNNGV. This CDR3 has 17 amino acids. The V end was cut by 5 bases, the J end by 0 bases, with 17 bases between. The CDR3 sequence is CASSPTPGRVSGNTIYF. The CDR3 bases are TGTGCCAGCAGCCCCACCCCTGGCAGGGTCTCTGGAAACACCATATATTTT.

The chain joins TRBV30 to TRBJ1-6, with TRBD1 identical over 8 bases. Trimming cost V 4 bases and J 13 bases; bases outside gene matches: 6. Per germline, CDR1 GTSNPN and CDR2 SVGIG (reference sequence). The CDR3 is 12 residues long. The CDR3 DNA reads TGTGCCTGGACCCGACAGGGGAGTCCCCTCCACTTT. Amino acid sequence: CAWTRQGSPLHF.

As DNA, the CDR3 is TGTGCCATCAGTGAAAGTTGGGGCAGGAACACTGAAGCTTTCTTT. Its protein is CAISESWGRNTEAFF. The rearrangement joins TRBV10-3 to TRBJ1-1; tentatively, D is TRBD1 (5 bases). V was clipped by 3 bases and J by 1 base, with 12 bases between them. This CDR3 spans 15 amino acids. CDR1 and CDR2 from the germline V gene are ENHRY and SYGVKD.

The V gene is TRBV6-1, the J gene TRBJ2-5, with 11 bases that match TRBD2. The CDR3 loop spans 15 amino acids. V shed 10 bases and J 1 base; nucleotides not matched to a gene: 8. Germline CDR1 reads MNHNS; CDR2 reads SASEGT. CDR3 bases: TGTGCCATCTCTCCGGGACTAGCGGCCCAAGAGACCCAGTACTTC. Translating it yields CAISPGLAAQETQYF.